This entry lists 11 T cell receptor beta chains sequenced from one sample in a study of blood T cells in healthy people across ages (dated by TCRdb to between 2015 and 2016). Library preparation was by 5' RACE. The sequencer listed for this sample is Illumina HiSeq 2500. The second PCR ran for about 6 to 11 cycles and used a J-beta primer mix along with a sample-barcoded 5' primer. TCRdb reprocessed the public reads (quality trimming at Q25 with fastp, clone calling with MiXCR) and kept in-frame beta chains. Each record represents a unique CDR3 protein, reported with the most common genes and DNA among its rows. Counted in this sample were around 400,000 distinct CDR3 sequences; 50% to 60% of them appeared once. Clones ranked in the top ten supply under 65% of the sample. Sequencing used blood. The source is a man in his sixties in good health.

This clonotype was observed a single time. The chain recombines TRBV7-9 with TRBJ2-7, with a tentative D call TRBD2 (6 bases). The CDR3 totals 13 residues. Germline CDR1 and CDR2: SEHNR and FQNEAQ (reference sequence). V lost 3 bases, J lost 7 bases, and 13 bases lay in between. The CDR3, as DNA: TGTGCCAGCAGCTTCGGGACTCCCAATGAGCAGTACTTC. Amino acids: CASSFGTPNEQYF.

This clonotype was detected a few times. V gene TRBV11-2 combines with J gene TRBJ1-2; 10 bases align to TRBD1. The ends lost 5 bases at V and 5 bases at J; junction bases unmatched: 8. This CDR3 has 15 residues. Germline loops: CDR1 SGHAT, CDR2 FQNNGV. The CDR3 here is CASSAGQGVRYGYTF. DNA for the CDR3: TGTGCCAGCAGCGCAGGACAGGGGGTTCGTTATGGCTACACCTTC.

CDR3: CAISGGRTRYEQYF. The CDR3 nucleotides are TGTGCCATCAGTGGTGGCAGGACACGGTACGAGCAGTACTTC. The rearrangement links TRBV10-3 to TRBJ2-7; TRBD1 might be the D (5 bases). Germline loops: CDR1 ENHRY, CDR2 SYGVKD. Trimming left V 4 bases short and J 4 bases short, with 14 bases between. CDR3 size: 14 residues.

The chain combines TRBV10-3 with TRBJ2-4; TRBD2 might be the D (7 bases). Between the trimmed V and J ends, which lost 9 bases and 8 bases, there was a span of 23 bases. This CDR3 is built from 15 residues. Germline V gives CDR1 ENHRY, CDR2 SYGVKD. The CDR3 DNA is TGTGCCATAAGAGGGGGGGGCACGCCCCAGGACATTCAGTACTTC. The encoded protein is CAIRGGGTPQDIQYF.

The chain has TRBV11-2 and TRBJ2-7, with TRBD1 as a possible D gene (5 bases). Germline CDR1 is SGHAT and CDR2 is FQNNGV. CDR3 size: 17 residues. Trimming took 0 bases from V and 4 from J, leaving 19 bases between them. The CDR3 loop is CASSLDPPPAGSYEQYF. CDR3 DNA sequence: TGTGCCAGCAGCTTAGATCCCCCCCCCGCAGGGTCGTACGAGCAGTACTTC.

This clonotype appeared a few times. V gene TRBV2 combines with J gene TRBJ1-4, with D unclear. Trimming pared 7 bases from V and 3 bases from J, leaving 9 bases between. Germline V lookup: CDR1 SNHLY, CDR2 FYNNEI. The CDR3 runs 13 residues. In DNA form, the CDR3 reads TGTGCCAGCAACGGCGGACCTAATGAAAAACTGTTTTTT. Its translation is CASNGGPNEKLFF. Looking up the rest from reference TRBV2 and TRBJ1-4 gives the full variable domain: EPEVTQTPSHQVTQMGQEVILRCVPISNHLYFYWYRQILGQKVEFLVSFYNNEISEKSEIFDDQFSVERPDGSNFTLKIRSTKLEDSAMYFCASNGGPNEKLFFGSGTQLSVL.

This clonotype was seen a few times. V usage is TRBV10-3 and J usage is TRBJ2-1; D is unresolved. The last part of the DNA fits TRBJ2-7 better; the J call may be wrong. The germline gives CDR1 ENHRY, CDR2 SYGVKD. The CDR3 contains 13 residues. As DNA, the CDR3 is TGTGCCATCAGTGAGCGGGCTTACAATGAGCAGTACTTC. Translating it yields CAISERAYNEQYF.

This clonotype was found a few times. This chain links TRBV5-1 with TRBJ2-3, with 11 nucleotides matching TRBD2. The germline V gene encodes CDR1 SGHRS and CDR2 YFSETQ. V lost 5 bases and J lost 0; bases outside the gene matches: 5. This CDR3 comprises 16 residues. CDR3 sequence reads: CASRQGLAESTDTQYF. The CDR3 DNA is TGCGCCAGCAGGCAGGGACTAGCGGAAAGCACAGATACGCAGTATTTT.

The CDR3 DNA follows: TGTGCCAGCAGTTTACAGGGAAGCACCTACAATGAGCAGTACTTC. Translated, it gives CASSLQGSTYNEQYF. This chain joins TRBV2 and TRBJ2-7; perhaps TRBD1 as D (6 bases). The CDR3 sequence is 15 residues long. Germline loops: CDR1 SNHLY, CDR2 FYNNEI. V gave up 5 bases and J gave up 7 bases, with 21 bases separating them.

The chain recombines TRBV6-5 with TRBJ1-6; D is uncertain. Germline CDR1 reads MNHEY; CDR2 reads SVGAGI. The CDR3 has 13 residues. Trimming left V 0 bases short and J 9 bases short, with 6 bases between. The CDR3 sequence is CASSYSNLSPLHF. CDR3 coding DNA: TGTGCCAGCAGTTACTCGAATCTTTCACCCCTCCACTTT.

This clonotype has more than one count but fewer than ten. The chain employs TRBV6-4 and TRBJ2-7; D may be TRBD2 (7 bases). The germline gives CDR1 MRHNA, CDR2 SNTAGT. Trimming shortened V by 0 bases and J by 7 bases, and 16 bases separated the two germline ends. This CDR3 region has 15 residues. CDR3 in amino acids: CASSDSAGAYNEQYF. In DNA, the CDR3 is TGTGCCAGCAGTGACTCTGCGGGGGCCTACAATGAGCAGTACTTC.